These 17 T cell receptor beta chains came from one sample sequenced in a study of T cell repertoires in cytomegalovirus infection. Using its own MiXCR run on the reads, TCRdb lists one record per CDR3 protein. The sample contains about 470,000 distinct CDR3 sequences, roughly 42% of which appear only once. These receptors' antigens are unknown. This sample comprised cultured PBMCs, obtained from culture after CMV antigen stimulation. These receptors were collected from a human donor in good health (CMV status not recorded). Some clones in this sample may be carry-over from other donors' samples.

A few counts support this clonotype. The rearrangement joins TRBV4-1 to TRBJ2-3; no firm D call. Trimming stripped 0 bases from V and 5 bases from J, with 3 bases between. Germline assignment: CDR1 MGHRA and CDR2 YSYEKL. The CDR3 covers 12 residues. CDR3 DNA sequence: TGCGCCAGCAGCCAAGAGGGAGATACGCAGTATTTT. Residues: CASSQEGDTQYF.

V gene TRBV7-6 combines with J gene TRBJ2-2, with a weak D call TRBD1 (5 bases). The CDR3 is 15 amino acids. V lost 5 bases and J 1 base, leaving 11 bases between the germline ends. Germline assignment: CDR1 SGHVS and CDR2 FNYEAQ. The CDR3 loop is CASSPRQQNTGELFF. In DNA form, the CDR3 reads TGTGCCAGCAGCCCACGACAGCAGAACACCGGGGAGCTGTTTTTT.

The genes are TRBV12-3 or TRBV12-4 and TRBJ2-1; a weak D match, TRBD2 (5 bases). V gave up 7 bases and J gave up 7 bases, with 26 bases separating them. CDR3 length equals 17 residues. CDR3 region: CASTLMAAGGVGNEQFF. The CDR3 region has the DNA TGTGCCAGCACCCTTATGGCTGCGGGTGGTGTGGGAAATGAGCAGTTCTTC.

The chain is built from TRBV4-2 and TRBJ1-4, with D unclear. This CDR3 is built from 14 residues. Germline V gene lookup returns CDR1 LGHNA and CDR2 YNFKEQ. Trimming stripped 2 bases from V and 5 bases from J, with 9 bases between. This chain's CDR3 is CASSQPEPNEKLFF. The CDR3 DNA reads as TGTGCCAGCAGCCAACCGGAACCCAATGAAAAACTGTTTTTT.

This clonotype occurred many times. This chain joins TRBV7-6 and TRBJ2-7; 9 bases agree with TRBD1. From germline, CDR1 is SGHVS and CDR2 FNYEAQ. V was pared by 5 bases and J by 6 bases, with 8 bases of the junction left unmatched. This CDR3 has 14 amino acids. CDR3 sequence (DNA): TGTGCCAGCAGCCCTAGACAGGGGGGCAGCGAGCAGTACTTC. This codes for CASSPRQGGSEQYF. The variable domain in full, with the rest retrieved from reference TRBV7-6 and TRBJ2-7, is GAGVSQSPRYKVTKRGQDVALRCDPISGHVSLYWYRQALGQGPEFLTYFNYEAQQDKSGLPNDRFSAERPEGSISTLTIQRTEQRDSAMYRCASSPRQGGSEQYFGPGTRLTVT.

J is TRBJ1-1 and V is TRBV19; D is ambiguous. CDR3 length equals 13 residues. Trimming removed 3 bases from V and 1 base from J, with 6 bases in between. Germline V gives CDR1 LNHDA, CDR2 SQIVND (reference sequence). The CDR3 DNA is TGTGCCAGTAGTATTTGGGAGAACACTGAAGCTTTCTTT. As protein: CASSIWENTEAFF.

This rearrangement joins TRBV7-6 to TRBJ1-2; 10 nucleotides line up with TRBD1. CDR1 is SGHVS, CDR2 FNYEAQ, per germline. This CDR3 spans 16 amino acids. Unmatched junction bases numbered 9, after V lost 5 bases and J lost 3 bases. CDR3 region: CASSAPGQGLDYGYTF. The CDR3 nucleotides are TGTGCCAGCAGCGCCCCGGGACAGGGGCTAGACTATGGCTACACCTTC.

About this clonotype: The junction departs from the called germline gene at one end, perhaps through a read error. The CDR3 loop reads CASSLAGNRGGYTF. DNA of the CDR3: TGTGCCAGCAGCTTGGCGGGGAACAGGGGCGGCTACACCTTC. The chain is built from TRBV5-3 and TRBJ1-2, with 7 bases that match TRBD1. TRBV5-3 is an ORF, and what it does is uncertain. CDR3 length: 14 amino acids.

The genes are TRBV28 and TRBJ1-4; D call uncertain. Germline CDR1 and CDR2: MDHEN and SYDVKM. The germline V and J ends were trimmed by 3 bases and 0 bases, with 11 bases remaining between them. The CDR3 is made up of 16 amino acids. CDR3 loop: CASSLLSGPTNEKLFF. The CDR3 DNA reads as TGTGCCAGCAGTTTGTTGTCTGGGCCAACTAATGAAAAACTGTTTTTT.

This clonotype was picked up a small number of times. This rearrangement joins TRBV7-6 to TRBJ1-1; a possible D gene is TRBD1 (6 bases). The V and J ends lost 6 bases and 2 bases respectively, with 13 bases between them. Germline CDR1 SGHVS, CDR2 FNYEAQ. The CDR3 extends over 14 amino acids. The CDR3 loop is CASSPGHLNTEAFF. The CDR3 coding sequence is TGTGCCAGCAGTCCGGGACACTTAAACACTGAAGCTTTCTTT.

CDR3: CAIRIQETQYF. The CDR3 region has the DNA TGTGCCATCAGGATACAAGAGACCCAGTACTTC. The chain recombines TRBV10-3 with TRBJ2-5; D remains ambiguous. The CDR3 is 11 residues long. CDR1 and CDR2 from the germline V gene are ENHRY and SYGVKD. V was cut by 6 bases and J by 2 bases, with 4 bases left in between.

The gene calls are TRBV7-2 and TRBJ1-1; tentatively, D is TRBD1 (5 bases). V was clipped by 2 bases and J by 5 bases, with 15 bases between them. In germline, CDR1 is SGHTA, CDR2 FQGNSA. The CDR3 is 15 residues long. The CDR3 region is CASSLSGRWGTEAFF. CDR3 coding DNA: TGTGCCAGCAGCTTATCGGGGCGCTGGGGAACTGAAGCTTTCTTT.

The chain combines TRBV7-2 with TRBJ1-1, with TRBD1 matching 10 bases. CDR3 length: 14 residues. V gave up 3 bases and J gave up 8 bases; unmatched junction bases: 6. Germline assignment: CDR1 SGHTA and CDR2 FQGNSA. The CDR3 region is CASSFPTGGWEAFF. Written as DNA, the CDR3 is TGTGCCAGCAGCTTCCCGACAGGGGGCTGGGAAGCTTTCTTT.

The chain is built from TRBV7-2 and TRBJ2-1; no reliable D call. V was trimmed by 5 bases and J by 14 bases, leaving 19 bases between them. The germline V gene encodes CDR1 SGHTA and CDR2 FQGNSA. The CDR3 is made up of 13 amino acids. The CDR3 region is CASSAVRDLGKFF. The CDR3 nucleotides are TGTGCCAGCAGCGCCGTAAGGGATCTGGGGAAGTTCTTC.

Only a few counts were recorded for this clonotype. The rearrangement joins TRBV6-2 or TRBV6-3 to TRBJ2-7, with D uncertain. This CDR3 region has 20 residues. V lost 0 bases and J lost 0, with 24 bases in between. From germline, CDR1 is MNHEY and CDR2 SVGEGT. The CDR3 protein is CASSYSRLFWMGKLSYEQYF. Written as DNA, the CDR3 is TGTGCCAGCAGTTACTCGAGGTTATTTTGGATGGGCAAACTCTCCTACGAGCAGTACTTC.

V and J are TRBV6-2 or TRBV6-3 and TRBJ1-1; 7 bases map to TRBD1. Germline CDR1 MNHEY, CDR2 SVGEGT. The CDR3 is 15 residues long. J lost 1 base, V lost 4 bases, and 6 bases had no gene match. The CDR3 reads CASSSPRQGNTEAFF. The CDR3 DNA reads TGTGCCAGCAGTTCCCCGAGACAGGGGAACACTGAAGCTTTCTTT.

This clonotype was seen a few times. This chain links TRBV6-6 with TRBJ2-7; unclear D gene. CDR3 size: 11 residues. V was cut by 2 bases and J by 5 bases, with 4 bases left in between. Germline assignment: CDR1 MNHNY and CDR2 SVGAGI (reference sequence). CDR3: CASSYRDEQYF. CDR3 bases: TGTGCCAGCAGTTACAGGGACGAGCAGTACTTC.